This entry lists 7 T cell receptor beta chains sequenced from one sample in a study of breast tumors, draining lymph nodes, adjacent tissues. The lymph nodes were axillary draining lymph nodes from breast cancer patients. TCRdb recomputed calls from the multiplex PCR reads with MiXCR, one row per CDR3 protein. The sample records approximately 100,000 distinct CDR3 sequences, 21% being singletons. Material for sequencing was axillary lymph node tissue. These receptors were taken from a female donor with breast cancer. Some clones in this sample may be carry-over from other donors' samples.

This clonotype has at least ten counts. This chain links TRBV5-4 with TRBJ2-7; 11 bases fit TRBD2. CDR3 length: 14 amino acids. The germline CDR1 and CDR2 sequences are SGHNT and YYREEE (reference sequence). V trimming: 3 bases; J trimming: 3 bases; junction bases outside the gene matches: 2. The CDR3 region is CASSWGTSGYEQYF. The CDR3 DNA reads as TGTGCCAGCAGCTGGGGGACTAGCGGCTACGAGCAGTACTTC.

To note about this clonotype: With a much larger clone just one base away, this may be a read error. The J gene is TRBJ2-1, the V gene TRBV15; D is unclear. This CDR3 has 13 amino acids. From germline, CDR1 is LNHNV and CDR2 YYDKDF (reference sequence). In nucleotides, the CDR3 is TGTGCCACCGAGGACCGAGGCTACGATGAGCAGTTCTTC. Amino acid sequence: CATEDRGYDEQFF. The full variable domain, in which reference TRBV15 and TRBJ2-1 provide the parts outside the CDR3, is DAMVIQNPRYQVTQFGKPVTLSCSQTLNHNVMYWYQQKSSQAPKLLFHYYDKDFNNEADTPDNFQSRRPNTSFCFLDIRSPGLGDTAMYLCATEDRGYDEQFFGPGTRLTVL.

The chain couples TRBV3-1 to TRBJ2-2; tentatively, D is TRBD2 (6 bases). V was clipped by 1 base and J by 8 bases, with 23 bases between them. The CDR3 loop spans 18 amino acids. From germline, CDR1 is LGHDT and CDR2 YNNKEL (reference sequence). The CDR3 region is CASSQGKGSAAAGGELFF. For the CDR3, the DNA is TGTGCCAGCAGCCAAGGAAAGGGATCAGCAGCGGCGGGAGGGGAGCTGTTTTTT.

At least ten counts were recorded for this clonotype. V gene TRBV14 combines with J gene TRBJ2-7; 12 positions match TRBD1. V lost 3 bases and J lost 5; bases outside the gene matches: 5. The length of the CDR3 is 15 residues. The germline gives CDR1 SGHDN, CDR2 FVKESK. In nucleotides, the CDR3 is TGTGCCAGCAGCCAGGGGGGACAGGGGGCCCACGAGCAGTACTTC. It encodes CASSQGGQGAHEQYF.

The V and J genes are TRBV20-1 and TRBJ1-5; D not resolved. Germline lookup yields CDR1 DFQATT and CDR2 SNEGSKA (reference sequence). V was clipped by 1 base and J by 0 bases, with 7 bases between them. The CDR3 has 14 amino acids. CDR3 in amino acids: CSARVGYSNQPQHF. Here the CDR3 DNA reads TGCAGTGCTAGAGTTGGGTATAGCAATCAGCCCCAGCATTTT.

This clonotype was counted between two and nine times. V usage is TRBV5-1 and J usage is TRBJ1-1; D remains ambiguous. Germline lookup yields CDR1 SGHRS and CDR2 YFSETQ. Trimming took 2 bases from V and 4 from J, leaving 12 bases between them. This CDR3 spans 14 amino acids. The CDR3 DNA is TGCGCCAGCAGCTTTGATTGGGTCGGCACTGAAGCTTTCTTT. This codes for CASSFDWVGTEAFF.

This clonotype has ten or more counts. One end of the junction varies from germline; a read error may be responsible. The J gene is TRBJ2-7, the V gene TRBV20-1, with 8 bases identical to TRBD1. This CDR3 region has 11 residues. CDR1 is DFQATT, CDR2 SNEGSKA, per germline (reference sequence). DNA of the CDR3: TGCAGTGCTAGCCCCGAGACAGGGGTGGTTTTC. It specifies CSASPETGVVF.